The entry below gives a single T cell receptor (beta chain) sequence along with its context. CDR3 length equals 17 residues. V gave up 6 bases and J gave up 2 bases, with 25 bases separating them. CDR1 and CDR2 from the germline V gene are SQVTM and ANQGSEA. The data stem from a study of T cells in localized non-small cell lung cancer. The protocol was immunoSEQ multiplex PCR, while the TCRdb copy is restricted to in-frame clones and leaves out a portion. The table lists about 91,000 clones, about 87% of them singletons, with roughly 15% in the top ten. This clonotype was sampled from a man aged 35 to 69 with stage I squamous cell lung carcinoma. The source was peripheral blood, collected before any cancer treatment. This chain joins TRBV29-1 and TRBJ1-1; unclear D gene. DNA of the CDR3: TGCAGCGTGCGGTCAAGATCCGTGGGTTACGGCAACACTGAAGCTTTCTTT. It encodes CSVRSRSVGYGNTEAFF.